This TCR beta chain was captured by sequencing in a study of T cell changes during pregnancy in multiple sclerosis (dated by TCRdb to the late 2010s). Regarding the complete study: Changes in the T cell repertoire over the course of pregnancy were examined in this study in women with multiple sclerosis.

With respect to this clone: Its cognate antigen has yet to be identified. Base qualities are missing; no much larger clone stands one base away.

The germline V gene encodes CDR1 GTSNPN and CDR2 SVGIG (reference sequence). There are 13 amino acids in the CDR3, from cysteine to phenylalanine inclusive. Left in the record is the CDR3 DNA by itself, 39 bases read in frame from the first base. Here V drops 0 bases and J drops 6 bases, and the junction holds 1 base not matched to any gene. The method was the immunoSEQ multiplex PCR assay. What TCRdb holds here is the immuneACCESS table cut down to in-frame rearrangements. Part of the clones is not present; checked against another copy, under half of the missing clones reflect an unresolved V gene, and the others are unexplained. This sample lists roughly 40,000 clones; around 93% were detected once. Clones ranked in the top ten supply about 0.34% of the sample.

Recombination joined TRBV30 with TRBJ2-7, and 11 junction bases match TRBD1. This sequence originates from a female donor with multiple sclerosis, enrolled in a pregnancy study. Sequences were derived from CD4+ T cells from peripheral blood mononuclear cells, sampled after pregnancy. CDR3 sequence: CAWSVDRGREQYF. The nucleotide sequence reads TGTGCCTGGAGTGTGGACAGGGGGCGCGAGCAGTACTTC.